The 21 T cell receptor beta chains presented below share a single source sample, sequenced in a study of tumor-infiltrating lymphocytes in primary liver carcinoma. From roughly 21-30 mg of unsorted bulk tissue, DNA and RNA were co-extracted together. TCR beta cDNA was made from 500 ng total RNA with a constant-region primer. Construction of TCR beta libraries relied on three successive nested multiplex PCR rounds employing slightly modified ARM-PCR. The opening two PCR rounds, approximately 10 cycles each, paired TRBV1-TRBV30 forward primers with a C-beta reverse primer. TCRdb reprocessed the multiplex PCR reads with MiXCR, giving one entry per CDR3 protein. The sample carries approximately 46,000 distinct CDR3 sequences, roughly 77% recorded once. The specimen was tumor-adjacent normal liver tissue. The receptors were gathered from a young woman with primary liver carcinoma and hepatitis B virus infection.

Details on this clonotype: This CDR3 is missing its conserved last phenylalanine or tryptophan, likely due to a read error. The DNA is omitted, as the CDR3 cannot be located on it reliably, and the CDR3 follows TCRdb's listing. The V call is TRBV6-2 or TRBV6-3, the J call TRBJ1-1. Germline CDR1 reads MNHEY; CDR2 reads SVGEGT. The CDR3 extends over 13 residues, inclusive of both ends. The CDR3 here is CASSPTPALTACS.

Turning to this clonotype: One junction end disagrees with the germline gene, perhaps due to a read error. The chain links TRBV12-3 or TRBV12-4 to TRBJ2-7, with TRBD1 identical over 10 bases. This CDR3 has 15 amino acids. The CDR3 is CAGSLRGTGACEQYF. The DNA of the CDR3 is TGTGCCGGCAGTTTAAGGGGGACAGGGGCCTGCGAGCAGTACTTC.

This clonotype was seen repeatedly, ten times or more. The J gene is TRBJ2-3, the V gene TRBV6-4, with 10 bases that match TRBD1. J lost 1 base, V lost 9 bases, and 4 bases had no gene match. This CDR3 has 14 residues. Looked up from germline, CDR1 is MRHNA and CDR2 is SNTAGT. The CDR3 sequence: CASSGTGGTDTQYF. CDR3 DNA: TGTGCCAGTTCCGGGACAGGGGGCACAGATACGCAGTATTTT.

Comment on this clonotype: Sequence at one end of the junction differs from germline and may be a read error. J is TRBJ2-7 and V is TRBV7-8; D is tentatively TRBD1 or TRBD2 (5 bases each). CDR1 and CDR2 (germline): SGHVS, FQNEAQ. The CDR3 totals 14 residues. Written as DNA, the CDR3 is TGTGCCGGCAGCTTGCGGACATATGACGGGGAGAAGTACTTC. It is translated as CAGSLRTYDGEKYF.

A remark on this clonotype: One end of the junction is discordant with germline, which a read error may explain. This chain uses TRBV6-6 with TRBJ2-1; TRBD2 matches at 7 bases. The CDR3 is 16 amino acids. The germline V gene encodes CDR1 MNHNY and CDR2 SVGAGI (reference sequence). The CDR3 bases are TGTGCCTGCAGTTACACCCCAGCGGGGACTTACGATAAGCAGTTCTTC. Amino acid sequence: CACSYTPAGTYDKQFF.

Comment on this clonotype: Its ends do not fully match the called genes, so a read error is possible. This rearrangement joins TRBV7-8 to TRBJ2-5, with 10 bases matching TRBD1. The CDR3 sequence is 16 residues long. Germline CDR1 SGHVS, CDR2 FQNEAQ. The CDR3 DNA reads as TGTGCCGGCAGCTGTTTGGACAGGGGGTCCATCAAGACCCAGTACTTC. Protein sequence: CAGSCLDRGSIKTQYF. Full variable domain (remainder filled in from reference TRBV7-8 and TRBJ2-5): GAGVSQSPRYKVAKRGQDVALRCDPISGHVSLFWYQQALGQGPEFLTYFQNEAQLDKSGLPSDRFFAERPEGSVSTLKIQRTQQEDSAVYLCAGSCLDRGSIKTQYFGPGTRLLVL.

This clonotype was seen a single time. Compared with germline, one end of the junction differs, possibly owing to a read error. This chain joins TRBV12-3 or TRBV12-4 and TRBJ1-6, with TRBD1 matching over 7 bases. This CDR3 has 14 amino acids. CDR3 in DNA: TGTGCCGGCAGCACGACAGGGATTAATTCTCCCCTCCACTTT. It encodes CAGSTTGINSPLHF.

This clonotype was seen at least ten times. This chain uses TRBV6-5 with TRBJ2-7; 9 positions agree with TRBD1. Germline values: CDR1 MNHEY, CDR2 SVGAGI. Trimming removed 2 bases from V and 5 bases from J; junction bases left unmatched: 10. CDR3 length equals 16 residues. The CDR3 sequence is CASSYTGTGYGHEQYF. The CDR3 bases are TGTGCCAGCAGTTACACGGGGACAGGGTACGGCCACGAGCAGTACTTC.

The chain's CDR3 is CASSQGMNRDTSEWYF. The DNA for the CDR3 is TGCGCCAGCAGCCAAGGGATGAATAGGGACACGAGCGAGTGGTACTTC. The rearrangement uses TRBV4-1 and TRBJ2-4; the D gene is possibly TRBD1 (6 bases). Trimming took 1 base from V and 15 from J, leaving 25 bases between them. The CDR3 contains 16 residues. Germline V CDR1 and CDR2: MGHRA, YSYEKL.

This clonotype has a count of ten or more. J is TRBJ1-1 and V is TRBV7-8, with D tentatively TRBD1 (6 bases). CDR3 length: 15 residues. Trimming pared 8 bases from V and 0 bases from J, leaving 16 bases between. Germline CDR1 and CDR2: SGHVS and FQNEAQ. CDR3: CASGLRGALNTEAFF. CDR3 in DNA: TGTGCCAGCGGCCTTCGGGGGGCGTTGAACACTGAAGCTTTCTTT.

This sequence joins TRBV10-3 and TRBJ2-2; D possibly matches TRBD1 or TRBD2 (5 bases each). Trimming removed 11 bases from V and 2 bases from J, with 15 bases in between. Germline CDR1 and CDR2: ENHRY and SYGVKD. The CDR3 is 14 amino acids. This chain's CDR3 is CAVGIGTNTGELFF. DNA for the CDR3: TGTGCCGTTGGGATAGGGACCAACACCGGGGAGCTGTTTTTT.

Regarding this clonotype: Just one base apart from a much larger clone, this may be a read error. The chain uses TRBV5-1 and TRBJ2-3, with 8 bases that match TRBD1. V dropped 4 bases and J dropped 2; count of bases not matched to a gene: 9. Germline V gene lookup returns CDR1 SGHRS and CDR2 YFSETQ. This CDR3 is built from 16 residues. CDR3 protein: CASSKTGTGVTDTQYF. The CDR3, as DNA: TGCGCCAGCAGCAAGACCGGGACAGGAGTCACAGATACGCAGTATTTT. The whole variable domain, remainder taken from reference TRBV5-1 and TRBJ2-3, is KAGVTQTPRYLIKTRGQQVTLSCSPISGHRSVSWYQQTPGQGLQFLFEYFSETQRNKGNFPGRFSGRQFSNSRSEMNVSTLELGDSALYLCASSKTGTGVTDTQYFGPGTRLTVL.

Details on this clonotype: Its ends do not fully match the called genes, so a read error is possible. The chain carries TRBV5-1 and TRBJ2-7; D may be TRBD1 (6 bases). The CDR3 totals 16 residues. Germline loops: CDR1 SGHRS, CDR2 YFSETQ. The CDR3, as DNA: TGCCCCAGCAGCCTGGGACACAGGGATTCTCAATACGAGCAGTATTTC. Translation: CPSSLGHRDSQYEQYF.

Turning to this clonotype: The junction departs from the called germline gene at one end, perhaps through a read error. CDR3 bases: TGCGCCAGCAGCTTGGGGACTAGCAGGCAAGAGACCCAGTACTTC. This codes for CASSLGTSRQETQYF. This chain links TRBV5-4 with TRBJ2-5; 9 bases fit TRBD2. The CDR3 consists of 15 residues. CDR1 and CDR2 (germline): SGHNT, YYREEE (reference sequence).

Regarding this clonotype: At one end, the junction sequence differs from germline, possibly due to a read error. The rearrangement joins TRBV14 to TRBJ2-7; D may match TRBD1 or TRBD2 (5 bases each). Germline V CDR1 and CDR2: SGHDN, FVKESK. This CDR3 is built from 14 residues. CDR3 sequence: CASSPGPAIYEQYF. The CDR3 DNA is TGCGCCAGCAGCCCGGGACCAGCGATCTACGAGCAGTACTTC. The variable domain in full, completed from reference TRBV14 and TRBJ2-7, reads EAGVTQFPSHSVIEKGQTVTLRCDPISGHDNLYWYRRVMGKEIKFLLHFVKESKQDESGMPNNRFLAERTGGTYSTLKVQPAELEDSGVYFCASSPGPAIYEQYFGPGTRLTVT.

This clonotype was recorded at least ten times. This chain uses TRBV5-1 with TRBJ1-2; D ambiguous. The length of the CDR3 is 13 residues. Germline loops: CDR1 SGHRS, CDR2 YFSETQ. With 0 bases removed from V and 2 bases from J, the gap between germline ends came to 5 bases. The CDR3 protein is CASSLGRNYGYTF. The CDR3 nucleotides read TGCGCCAGCAGCTTGGGGCGGAACTATGGCTACACCTTC. Variable domain in full (rest from reference TRBV5-1 and TRBJ1-2): KAGVTQTPRYLIKTRGQQVTLSCSPISGHRSVSWYQQTPGQGLQFLFEYFSETQRNKGNFPGRFSGRQFSNSRSEMNVSTLELGDSALYLCASSLGRNYGYTFGSGTRLTVV.

About this clonotype itself: One end of the junction does not line up with germline, which may come from a read error. This chain links TRBV11-2 with TRBJ1-1, with TRBD1 matching 12 bases. This CDR3 has 20 residues. The germline V gene has CDR1 SGHAT and CDR2 FQNNGV. The CDR3 region is CTSSARDRGHKRWSNTEAFF. In DNA form, the CDR3 reads TGTACCAGCAGCGCTCGGGACAGGGGGCACAAGAGGTGGAGTAACACTGAAGCTTTCTTT. The full variable domain, with the rest looked up from reference TRBV11-2 and TRBJ1-1, is EAGVAQSPRYKIIEKRQSVAFWCNPISGHATLYWYQQILGQGPKLLIQFQNNGVVDDSQLPKDRFSAERLKGVDSTLKIQPAKLEDSAVYLCTSSARDRGHKRWSNTEAFFGQGTRLTVV.

This clonotype turned up a few times. A read error may be the cause here, since a much bigger clone is one base away. The chain has TRBV28 and TRBJ1-2, with 11 bases fitting TRBD1. The CDR3 is made up of 15 amino acids. CDR1 is MDHEN and CDR2 is SYDVKM in the germline V gene. The CDR3 sequence: CAGSYGGQGVYGYTF. The CDR3 region has the DNA TGTGCCGGCAGTTATGGGGGACAGGGGGTTTATGGCTACACCTTC.

Points on this clonotype: It is likely a read error, because the conserved phenylalanine at the end of the CDR3 is missing. The gene calls are TRBV7-8 and TRBJ2-5, with 11 nucleotides matching TRBD1. The trim removed 4 bases at V and 10 bases at J, leaving 14 bases unmatched. CDR3 length: 16 amino acids. Germline CDR1 SGHVS, CDR2 FQNEAQ. DNA of the CDR3: TGTGCCAGCAGCTGTCTGGACAGGGGGCCCGTCAAGAACCAGTACTTA. It specifies CASSCLDRGPVKNQYL.

This chain joins TRBV6-5 and TRBJ2-2; the match to TRBD2 covers 9 bases. CDR1 is MNHEY, CDR2 SVGAGI, per germline. The CDR3 length is 15 residues. The junction had 5 bases not matched to a gene; V was cut back by 9 bases and J by 0 bases. As DNA, the CDR3 is TGTGCCAGTTATGGACTAGCGCCGAACACCGGGGAGCTGTTTTTT. Translated, it gives CASYGLAPNTGELFF.

As for this clonotype: Compared with germline, one end of the junction differs, possibly owing to a read error. This chain uses TRBV6-1 with TRBJ2-2; 9 bases align to TRBD2. Per the germline V gene, CDR1 is MNHNS and CDR2 is SASEGT. This CDR3 is 18 amino acids long. The CDR3 DNA reads TGTGTCAGCAGTGAAGCATTGGCGGGAGGGGCGAACACAGGGGAGCTGTTTTTT. Residues: CVSSEALAGGANTGELFF.